This is a list of T cell receptor beta chains from one sample in a study of Graves' ophthalmopathy and Graves' hyperthyroidism. TCRdb reprocessed the multiplex PCR reads with MiXCR, giving one entry per CDR3 protein. The sample lists hundreds of thousands of distinct CDR3 sequences; 15% to 19% were seen once. The sequenced material came from peripheral blood. The source is a woman under 30 with stable Graves' hyperthyroidism. Both conserved end residues are part of each CDR3. D genes are given only for firm matches. Clone sizes are given selectively: once, few, many, or a class where the clone is expanded.

d_gene: -; j_gene: TRBJ1-1; v_gene: TRBV11-2; abundance: -; CDR3aa: CASSLGRGIGGTEAFF; CDR3nt: TGTGCCAGCAGCTTAGGACGGGGTATTGGGGGGACTGAAGCTTTCTTT
d_gene: -; j_gene: TRBJ2-7; v_gene: TRBV6-5; abundance: -; CDR3aa: CASSYSAGKAYEQYF; CDR3nt: TGTGCCAGCAGTTACTCTGCAGGGAAGGCCTACGAGCAGTACTTC
d_gene: -; j_gene: TRBJ2-2; v_gene: TRBV9; abundance: few; CDR3aa: CASSVGGELFF; CDR3nt: TGTGCCAGCAGCGTAGGAGGGGAGCTGTTTTTT
d_gene: -; j_gene: TRBJ2-4; v_gene: TRBV12-3/TRBV12-4; abundance: many; CDR3aa: CASSPRGIDGKNIQCF; CDR3nt: TGTGCCAGCAGCCCCCGGGGGATAGACGGAAAAAACATTCAGTGCTTC
d_gene: TRBD1; j_gene: TRBJ1-2; v_gene: TRBV6-2/TRBV6-3; abundance: -; CDR3aa: CASSPDRGELRNYGYTF; CDR3nt: TGTGCCAGCAGCCCTGACAGGGGAGAGCTGCGGAACTATGGCTACACCTTC
d_gene: TRBD2; j_gene: TRBJ2-5; v_gene: TRBV6-1; abundance: -; CDR3aa: CASIGGLAGFFEESQYF; CDR3nt: TGTGCCAGCATAGGAGGACTAGCGGGGTTTTTTGAAGAGAGCCAGTACTTC
d_gene: -; j_gene: TRBJ2-5; v_gene: TRBV6-2/TRBV6-3; abundance: many; CDR3aa: CASSYSGRTRGETQYF; CDR3nt: TGTGCCAGCAGTTACTCGGGCAGGACGAGGGGAGAGACCCAGTACTTC
d_gene: -; j_gene: TRBJ1-1; v_gene: TRBV7-8; abundance: many; CDR3aa: CASSLEAGNTEAFF; CDR3nt: TGTGCCAGCAGTTTAGAGGCAGGGAACACTGAAGCTTTCTTT
d_gene: TRBD2; j_gene: TRBJ2-7; v_gene: TRBV20-1; abundance: many; CDR3aa: CSAIRLAGMDEQYF; CDR3nt: TGCAGTGCTATCAGACTAGCGGGGATGGACGAGCAGTACTTC
d_gene: -; j_gene: TRBJ1-2; v_gene: TRBV3-1; abundance: -; CDR3aa: CASSPKVNYGYTF; CDR3nt: TGTGCCAGCAGCCCCAAAGTAAACTATGGCTACACCTTC
d_gene: TRBD2; j_gene: TRBJ2-7; v_gene: TRBV20-1; abundance: many; CDR3aa: CSAPQRGDSYEQYF; CDR3nt: TGCAGTGCTCCCCAGCGGGGGGATTCCTACGAGCAGTACTTC
d_gene: -; j_gene: TRBJ2-7; v_gene: TRBV18; abundance: few; CDR3aa: CASSPSDRTNSYEQYF; CDR3nt: TGTGCCAGCTCACCTTCGGACAGAACGAACTCCTACGAGCAGTACTTC
d_gene: -; j_gene: TRBJ1-2; v_gene: TRBV27; abundance: many; CDR3aa: CASGSGGREGYTF; CDR3nt: TGTGCCAGCGGATCCGGGGGTAGGGAAGGCTACACCTTC
d_gene: -; j_gene: TRBJ2-2; v_gene: TRBV12-3/TRBV12-4; abundance: -; CDR3aa: CASSQDNTGELFF; CDR3nt: TGTGCCAGCAGTCAGGATAACACCGGGGAGCTGTTTTTT
d_gene: TRBD1; j_gene: TRBJ1-6; v_gene: TRBV6-5; abundance: -; CDR3aa: CASSYRQGDNSPLHF; CDR3nt: TGTGCCAGCAGTTATCGACAGGGGGATAATTCACCCCTCCACTTT
d_gene: -; j_gene: TRBJ1-1; v_gene: TRBV7-9; abundance: few; CDR3aa: CASSWGGENEAFF; CDR3nt: TGTGCCAGCAGCTGGGGGGGAGAGAATGAAGCTTTCTTT
d_gene: -; j_gene: TRBJ2-7; v_gene: TRBV18; abundance: few; CDR3aa: CASSPTQGSYEQYF; CDR3nt: TGTGCCAGCTCACCGACTCAAGGGTCCTACGAGCAGTACTTC
d_gene: TRBD1; j_gene: TRBJ2-2; v_gene: TRBV19; abundance: many; CDR3aa: CASDRLNTGELFF; CDR3nt: TGTGCCTCGGACAGGCTGAACACCGGGGAGCTGTTTTTT